This TCR beta chain was sequenced in a study of T cell changes during pregnancy in multiple sclerosis. Method: immunoSEQ multiplex PCR; TCRdb's copy keeps in-frame clones and lacks some. The data show approximately 36,000 clones, 85% to 90% seen once. Germline CDR1 is SEHNR and CDR2 is FQNEAQ (reference sequence). This CDR3 is 14 amino acids long. V was pared by 4 bases and J by 6 bases, with 6 bases of the junction left unmatched. This sample comprised CD8+ T cells from peripheral blood mononuclear cells, obtained in the third trimester of pregnancy. The chain links TRBV7-9 to TRBJ2-7; TRBD1 matches at 10 bases. The clonotype was recovered from a female donor with multiple sclerosis, enrolled in a pregnancy study. The CDR3 loop reads CASSSGTGVGEQYF. In DNA form, the CDR3 reads TGTGCCAGCAGCTCCGGGACAGGGGTAGGCGAGCAGTACTTC.